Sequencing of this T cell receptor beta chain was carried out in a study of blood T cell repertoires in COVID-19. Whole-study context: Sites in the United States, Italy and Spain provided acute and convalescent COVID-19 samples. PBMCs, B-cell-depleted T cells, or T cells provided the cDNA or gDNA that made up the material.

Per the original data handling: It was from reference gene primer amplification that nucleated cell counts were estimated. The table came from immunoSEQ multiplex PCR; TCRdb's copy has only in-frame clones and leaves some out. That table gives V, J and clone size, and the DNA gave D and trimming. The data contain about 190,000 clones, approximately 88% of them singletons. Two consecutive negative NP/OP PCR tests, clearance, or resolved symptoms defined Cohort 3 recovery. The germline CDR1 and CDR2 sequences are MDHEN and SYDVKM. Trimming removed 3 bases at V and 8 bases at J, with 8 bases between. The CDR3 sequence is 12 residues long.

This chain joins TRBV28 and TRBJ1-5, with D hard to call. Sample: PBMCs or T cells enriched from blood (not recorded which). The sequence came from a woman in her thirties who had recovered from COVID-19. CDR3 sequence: CASSFRLEPQHF. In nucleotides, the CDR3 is TGTGCCAGCAGTTTTCGGTTAGAGCCCCAGCATTTT. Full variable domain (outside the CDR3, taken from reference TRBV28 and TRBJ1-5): DVKVTQSSRYLVKRTGEKVFLECVQDMDHENMFWYRQDPGLGLRLIYFSYDVKMKEKGDIPEGYSVSREKKERFSLILESASTNQTSMYLCASSFRLEPQHFGDGTRLSIL.